This paragraph covers one T cell receptor beta chain sequence. Germline V gene data show CDR1 as LNHDA and CDR2 as SQIVND (reference sequence). CDR3 length: 14 amino acids. V was clipped by 5 bases and J by 9 bases; unmatched bases: 5. The data are from a study of blood T cell repertoires in COVID-19. Data came from immunoSEQ multiplex PCR; TCRdb stores just in-frame clones and leaves some out. Here the sample spans about 62,000 clones, 80% to 95% being singletons. The gene calls are TRBV19 and TRBJ2-1; 12 bases line up with TRBD2. The sample comprised peripheral blood. The TCR sequence derives from a human donor in a cohort sampled during active COVID-19. Here the CDR3 DNA reads TGTGCCAGTAGTCAAGGGACTAGCGGGTTTGAGCAGTTCTTC. Protein sequence: CASSQGTSGFEQFF. The variable domain in full, with the rest retrieved from reference TRBV19 and TRBJ2-1, is DGGITQSPKYLFRKEGQNVTLSCEQNLNHDAMYWYRQDPGQGLRLIYYSQIVNDFQKGDIAEGYSVSREKKESFPLTVTSAQKNPTAFYLCASSQGTSGFEQFFGPGTRLTVL.